The clone carrying this T cell receptor beta chain has more than one count but fewer than ten. Its antigen is currently unknown. This sample is drawn from a study of CD8 T cells in ankylosing spondylitis. Study-level results: In synovial fluid and blood from reactive arthritis, some motif variants were previously reported. Seemingly distinctive of ankylosing spondylitis blood was a TCR beta motif formed by eight highly homologous variants. Reportedly, disease-linked clones are significantly enriched in ankylosing spondylitis patients' matched synovial fluid. Within peripheral blood, clones linked to disease were CD8+ and relatively rare.

Germline V gene lookup returns CDR1 MNHNS and CDR2 SASEGT. This CDR3 spans 16 amino acids. Trimming took off 8 bases at V and 2 bases at J, with 19 bases between the two ends. Quantitative 5'-RACE with molecular barcodes generated TCR beta libraries. TCRdb re-called the 5' RACE reads with MiXCR, one entry per CDR3 protein. The top ten clones hold 0.51% of a sample with 750,000 to 850,000 distinct CDR3 sequences, roughly 10% of them seen once. Sequencing input: blood, either unsorted or a sorted T cell fraction (not recorded which). This sequence joins TRBV6-1 and TRBJ2-1, with a weak D call TRBD1 (5 bases). The sequence was collected from a male donor with ankylosing spondylitis. Here the CDR3 DNA reads TGTGCCAGCCGGCAAATAGGGGTCAGGGCCTACAATGAGCAGTTCTTC. It codes for CASRQIGVRAYNEQFF.